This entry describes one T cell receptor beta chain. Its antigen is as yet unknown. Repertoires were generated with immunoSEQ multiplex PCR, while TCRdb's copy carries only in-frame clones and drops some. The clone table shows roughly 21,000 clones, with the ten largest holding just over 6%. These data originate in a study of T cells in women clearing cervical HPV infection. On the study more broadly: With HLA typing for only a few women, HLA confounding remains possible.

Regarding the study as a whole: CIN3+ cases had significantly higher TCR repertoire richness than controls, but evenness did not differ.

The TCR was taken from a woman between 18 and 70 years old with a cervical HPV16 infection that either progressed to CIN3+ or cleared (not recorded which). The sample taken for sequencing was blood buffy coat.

The sequenced CDR3 bases are TGTGCCAGCAGCGAGGGCCCCGGGGGTAAAGGGACAGATACG. Residues: CASSEGPGGKGTDT. The whole CDR3 is CASSEGPGGKGTDTQYF. The genes are TRBV9 and TRBJ2-3, with D perhaps TRBD2 (6 bases). Coverage ceases 3 residues before the CDR3 finishes, and the germline J gene fills in the end. In germline, CDR1 is SGDLS, CDR2 YYNGEE. The CDR3 totals 17 residues. V was pared by 3 bases and J by 3 bases, with 20 bases between.